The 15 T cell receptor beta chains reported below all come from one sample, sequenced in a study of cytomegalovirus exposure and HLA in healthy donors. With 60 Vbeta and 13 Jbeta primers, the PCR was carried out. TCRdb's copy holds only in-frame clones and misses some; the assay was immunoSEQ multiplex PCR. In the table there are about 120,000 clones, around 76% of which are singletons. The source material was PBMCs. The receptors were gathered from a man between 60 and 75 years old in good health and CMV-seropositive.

CDR3 nucleotides: TGTGCCAGCAGTTTATCTGGACAGGGGGCTAGGGGCTACACCTTC. As protein: CASSLSGQGARGYTF. J is TRBJ1-2 and V is TRBV28; 11 nucleotides agree with TRBD1. V shed 1 base, J shed 8 bases, and the junction held 6 bases outside the gene matches. This CDR3 spans 15 amino acids. Germline V gene sequence: CDR1 MDHEN, CDR2 SYDVKM.

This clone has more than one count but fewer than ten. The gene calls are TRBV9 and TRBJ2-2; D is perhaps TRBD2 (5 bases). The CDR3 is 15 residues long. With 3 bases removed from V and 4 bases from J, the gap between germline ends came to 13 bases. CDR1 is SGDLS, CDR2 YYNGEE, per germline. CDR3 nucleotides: TGTGCCAGCAGCGCTCATAGCGACGGCACCGGGGAGCTGTTTTTT. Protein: CASSAHSDGTGELFF.

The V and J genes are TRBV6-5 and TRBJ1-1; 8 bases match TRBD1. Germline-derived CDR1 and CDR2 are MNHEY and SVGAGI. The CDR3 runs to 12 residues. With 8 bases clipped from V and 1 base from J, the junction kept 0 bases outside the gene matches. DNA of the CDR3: TGTGCCAGCGACAGGGGGAACACTGAAGCTTTCTTT. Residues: CASDRGNTEAFF.

CDR3 sequence (DNA): TGTGCCAGCAGCTTCCAGGGGGCAGGGCAGTACTTC. It specifies CASSFQGAGQYF. The V gene is TRBV7-2, the J gene TRBJ2-7, with TRBD1 matching over 8 bases. CDR3 length: 12 amino acids. Germline assignment: CDR1 SGHTA and CDR2 FQGNSA. V was pared by 3 bases and J by 9 bases, with 4 bases of the junction left unmatched.

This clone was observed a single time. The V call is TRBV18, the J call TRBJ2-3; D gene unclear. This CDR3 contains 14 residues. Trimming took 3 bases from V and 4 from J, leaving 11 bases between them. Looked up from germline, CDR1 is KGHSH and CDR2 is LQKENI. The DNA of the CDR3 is TGTGCCAGCTCACCTAAGCGTCCGCCAGATACGCAGTATTTT. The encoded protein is CASSPKRPPDTQYF. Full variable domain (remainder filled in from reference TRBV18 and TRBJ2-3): NAGVMQNPRHLVRRRGQEARLRCSPMKGHSHVYWYRQLPEEGLKFMVYLQKENIIDESGMPKERFSAEFPKEGPSILRIQQVVRGDSAAYFCASSPKRPPDTQYFGPGTRLTVL.

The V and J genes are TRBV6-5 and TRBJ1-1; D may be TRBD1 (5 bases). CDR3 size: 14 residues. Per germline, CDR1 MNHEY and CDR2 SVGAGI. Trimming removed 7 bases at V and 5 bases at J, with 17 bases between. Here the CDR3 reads CASTRRGGLTEAFF. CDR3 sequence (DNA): TGTGCCAGCACCAGACGTGGGGGGTTGACTGAAGCTTTCTTT.

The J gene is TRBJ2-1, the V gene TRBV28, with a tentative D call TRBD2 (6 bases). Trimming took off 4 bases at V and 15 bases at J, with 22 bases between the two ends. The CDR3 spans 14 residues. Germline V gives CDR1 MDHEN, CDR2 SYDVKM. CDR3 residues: CASSSGTVRQWRFF. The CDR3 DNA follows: TGTGCCAGCAGTTCCGGGACTGTACGACAGTGGCGGTTCTTC.

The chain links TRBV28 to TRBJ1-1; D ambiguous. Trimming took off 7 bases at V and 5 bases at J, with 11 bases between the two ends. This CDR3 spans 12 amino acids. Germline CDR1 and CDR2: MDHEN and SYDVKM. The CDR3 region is CASTSAGTEAFF. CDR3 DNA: TGTGCCAGCACCTCTGCGGGGACTGAAGCTTTCTTT.

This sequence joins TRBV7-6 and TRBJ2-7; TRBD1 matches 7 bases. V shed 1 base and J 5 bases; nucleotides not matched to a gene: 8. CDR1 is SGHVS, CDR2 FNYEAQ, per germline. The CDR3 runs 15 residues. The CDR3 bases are TGTGCCAGCAGCTTAGAGGGGGCCGCTTCAGACGAGCAGTACTTC. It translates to CASSLEGAASDEQYF.

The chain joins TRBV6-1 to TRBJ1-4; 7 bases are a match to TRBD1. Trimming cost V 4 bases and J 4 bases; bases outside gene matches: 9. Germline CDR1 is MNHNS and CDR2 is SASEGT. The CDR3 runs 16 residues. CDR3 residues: CASSGQRGQYNEKLFF. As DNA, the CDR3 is TGTGCCAGCAGTGGACAACGGGGACAGTATAATGAAAAACTGTTTTTT.

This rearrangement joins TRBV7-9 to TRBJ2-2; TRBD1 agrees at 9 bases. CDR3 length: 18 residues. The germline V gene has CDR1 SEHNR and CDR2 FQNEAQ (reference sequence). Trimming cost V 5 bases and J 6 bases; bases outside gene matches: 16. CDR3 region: CASSQQLSRTGAPGELFF. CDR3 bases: TGTGCCAGCAGCCAGCAGCTTAGCCGGACAGGGGCCCCCGGGGAGCTGTTTTTT.

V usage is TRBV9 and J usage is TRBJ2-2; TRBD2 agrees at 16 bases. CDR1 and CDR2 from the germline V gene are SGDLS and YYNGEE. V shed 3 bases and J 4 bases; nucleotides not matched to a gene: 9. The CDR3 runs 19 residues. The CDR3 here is CASSASGTSGRAGTGELFF. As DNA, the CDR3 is TGTGCCAGCAGCGCTAGTGGGACTAGCGGGAGGGCCGGCACCGGGGAGCTGTTTTTT.

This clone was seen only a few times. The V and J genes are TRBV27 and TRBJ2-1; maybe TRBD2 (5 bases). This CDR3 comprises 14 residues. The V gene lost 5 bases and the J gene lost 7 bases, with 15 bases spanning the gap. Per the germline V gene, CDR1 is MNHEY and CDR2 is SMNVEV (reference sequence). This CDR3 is CASSPRTGGNEQFF. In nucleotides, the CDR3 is TGTGCCAGCAGTCCCCGGACTGGTGGGAATGAGCAGTTCTTC.

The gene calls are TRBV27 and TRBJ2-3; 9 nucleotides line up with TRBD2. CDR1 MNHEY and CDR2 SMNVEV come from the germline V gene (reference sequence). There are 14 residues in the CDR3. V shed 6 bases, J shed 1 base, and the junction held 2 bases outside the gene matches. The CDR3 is CASSLAGRTDTQYF. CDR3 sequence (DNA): TGTGCCAGCAGCCTAGCGGGACGCACAGATACGCAGTATTTT.

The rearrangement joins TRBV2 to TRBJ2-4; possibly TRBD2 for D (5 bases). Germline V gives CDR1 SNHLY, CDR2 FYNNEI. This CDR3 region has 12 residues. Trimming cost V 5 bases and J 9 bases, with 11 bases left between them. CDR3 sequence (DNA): TGTGCCAGCAGTACTAGAGGAGGCATTCAGTACTTC. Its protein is CASSTRGGIQYF.